The 9 T cell receptor beta chains in this list originate from one sample, sequenced in a study of human T cells and chemical hapten exposure. Time point of the sample: pre-sensitization, week 0. The sample's treatment: therapeutic diphenylcyclopropenone sensitization with weekly scalp DPC. A single record per CDR3 protein comes from TCRdb applying MiXCR to the RACE reads. This table holds more than 250,000 distinct CDR3 sequences, more than 6.5% found once. Sample: whole blood, taken in connection with sensitization to the hapten diphenylcyclopropenone (DPC). The receptors stem from a woman aged 40-49 years with alopecia areata. Some clones in this sample may be carry-over from other donors' samples.

This chain joins TRBV7-2 and TRBJ2-3; no clear D. CDR1 and CDR2 (germline): SGHTA, FQGNSA. The CDR3 sequence is 13 residues long. The V end lost 0 bases, the J end lost 6 bases, and 7 bases lay between the germline ends. The chain's CDR3 is CASSLALLDTQYF. CDR3 in DNA: TGTGCCAGCAGCTTAGCGCTATTGGATACGCAGTATTTT. Full variable domain (remainder filled in from reference TRBV7-2 and TRBJ2-3): GAGVSQSPSNKVTEKGKDVELRCDPISGHTALYWYRQSLGQGLEFLIYFQGNSAPDKSGLPSDRFSAERTGGSVSTLTIQRTQQEDSAVYLCASSLALLDTQYFGPGTRLTVL.

This clonotype occurred many times. The chain couples TRBV7-9 to TRBJ1-2; possible D gene TRBD1, 5 bases. This CDR3 spans 13 amino acids. Trimming took 5 bases from V and 4 from J, leaving 11 bases between them. Germline-derived CDR1 and CDR2 are SEHNR and FQNEAQ (reference sequence). The chain's CDR3 is CASSPDSGYGYTF. In nucleotides, the CDR3 is TGTGCCAGCAGCCCCGACAGCGGCTATGGCTACACCTTC.

This clonotype has more than one count but fewer than ten. This chain connects TRBV27 to TRBJ2-1; D may match TRBD1 or TRBD2 (5 bases each). The germline V gene encodes CDR1 MNHEY and CDR2 SMNVEV (reference sequence). V was cut by 5 bases and J by 2 bases, with 13 bases left in between. The CDR3 spans 15 residues. CDR3 DNA sequence: TGTGCCAGCAGTCCACGGGACGGGCCCTACAATGAGCAGTTCTTC. It codes for CASSPRDGPYNEQFF.

The chain is built from TRBV27 and TRBJ2-7; perhaps D is TRBD1 or TRBD2 (5 bases each). This CDR3 contains 13 residues. The ends were cut back, 6 bases at V and 0 bases at J, with 9 bases in the middle. Germline loops: CDR1 MNHEY, CDR2 SMNVEV (reference sequence). The CDR3 here is CASSRESSYEQYF. The DNA for the CDR3 is TGTGCCAGCAGCAGGGAGAGCTCCTACGAGCAGTACTTC.

The chain couples TRBV9 to TRBJ2-5; maybe TRBD2 (6 bases). V lost 0 bases, J lost 1 base, and 13 bases lay in between. From germline, CDR1 is SGDLS and CDR2 YYNGEE. The CDR3 length is 16 residues. The CDR3 coding sequence is TGTGCCAGCAGCGTAGAGGGCGCGGGGATCCAAGAGACCCAGTACTTC. Its protein product is CASSVEGAGIQETQYF.

The table lists this clonotype with many counts. The chain joins TRBV5-6 to TRBJ2-7; no definite D call. The CDR3 has 13 amino acids. V was clipped by 4 bases and J by 4 bases, with 12 bases between them. The germline V gene encodes CDR1 SGHDT and CDR2 YYEEEE. This CDR3 reads CASSPDTSYEQYF. In nucleotides, the CDR3 is TGTGCCAGCAGCCCTGACACATCTTACGAGCAGTACTTC.

This clonotype has just a few counts. This rearrangement joins TRBV28 to TRBJ2-2; TRBD1 matches at 12 bases. There are 14 residues in the CDR3. Germline CDR1 reads MDHEN; CDR2 reads SYDVKM. Unmatched junction bases numbered 5, after V lost 8 bases and J lost 7 bases. DNA for the CDR3: TGTGCCAGCGGGACAGGGGGCGGTTTCGGGGAGCTGTTTTTT. This sequence encodes CASGTGGGFGELFF.

The chain uses TRBV7-9 and TRBJ2-1; D remains ambiguous. V dropped 5 bases and J dropped 9 bases, with 11 bases sitting between them. From germline, CDR1 is SEHNR and CDR2 FQNEAQ (reference sequence). CDR3 length equals 12 residues. The DNA for the CDR3 is TGTGCCAGCAGCCCCGCCCCCGGTGAGCAGTTCTTC. It yields the protein CASSPAPGEQFF.

V gene TRBV28 combines with J gene TRBJ1-1, with D perhaps TRBD1 (6 bases). Germline CDR1 is MDHEN and CDR2 is SYDVKM. CDR3 size: 15 residues. V was trimmed by 5 bases and J by 3 bases, leaving 16 bases between them. The chain's CDR3 is CASSPRTGSYTEAFF. CDR3 sequence (DNA): TGTGCCAGCAGTCCTAGAACAGGGTCGTACACTGAAGCTTTCTTT.